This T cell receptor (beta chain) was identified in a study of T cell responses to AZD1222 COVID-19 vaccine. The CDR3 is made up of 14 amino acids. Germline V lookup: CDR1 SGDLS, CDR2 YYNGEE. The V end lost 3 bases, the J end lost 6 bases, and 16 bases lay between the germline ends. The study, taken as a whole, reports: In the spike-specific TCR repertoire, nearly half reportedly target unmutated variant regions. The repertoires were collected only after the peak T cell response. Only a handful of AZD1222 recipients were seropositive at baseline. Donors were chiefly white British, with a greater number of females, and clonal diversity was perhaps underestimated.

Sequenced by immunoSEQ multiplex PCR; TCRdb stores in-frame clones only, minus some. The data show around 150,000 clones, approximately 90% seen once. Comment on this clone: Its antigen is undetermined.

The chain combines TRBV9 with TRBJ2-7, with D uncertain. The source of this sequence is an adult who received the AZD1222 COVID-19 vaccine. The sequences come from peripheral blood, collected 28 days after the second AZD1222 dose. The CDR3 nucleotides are TGTGCCAGCAGCGCTTGGACGTCGGGCGGCGAGCAGTACTTC. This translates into CASSAWTSGGEQYF. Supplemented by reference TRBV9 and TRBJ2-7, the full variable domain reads DSGVTQTPKHLITATGQRVTLRCSPRSGDLSVYWYQQSLDQGLQFLIQYYNGEERAKGNILERFSAQQFPDLHSELNLSSLELGDSALYFCASSAWTSGGEQYFGPGTRLTVT.